This TCR beta chain originates from a study of blood T cell repertoires in COVID-19. The overall study: Samples taken during acute and convalescent COVID-19 were collected in the United States, Italy and Spain.

CDR1 is LNHDA and CDR2 is SQIVND in the germline V gene (reference sequence). With V trimmed by 8 bases and J by 5 bases, 5 bases remained unmatched. This CDR3 is built from 13 residues. Seattle patients were enrolled during active infection and followed longitudinally. Authors' methods: Estimation of nucleated cell counts was performed using reference gene primer amplification. Produced via immunoSEQ multiplex PCR; TCRdb's table is partial and in-frame only. V, J and clone size were drawn from that table, and D and trimming were deduced from the DNA. The data show about 180,000 clones, about three quarters seen once.

The rearrangement uses TRBV19 and TRBJ1-5, with 8 bases identical to TRBD1. The sample was peripheral blood. The TCR originated in an elderly woman with COVID-19, enrolled during active disease. CDR3 in amino acids: CASADRADQPQHF. The CDR3 DNA reads TGTGCCAGTGCGGACAGGGCCGATCAGCCCCAGCATTTT.